The next 29 T cell receptor beta chains were all read from a single sample in a study of blood T cell repertoires in COVID-19. Only in-frame clones appear in the TCRdb table, and some are missing; sequencing was by immunoSEQ multiplex PCR. The table lists 250,000 to 300,000 clones, around 90% of them singletons. Sequencing was carried out using peripheral blood. The source is a woman between 45 and 60 years old who had recovered from COVID-19.

The gene calls are TRBV7-2 and TRBJ2-7, with D perhaps matching TRBD1 (6 bases). There are 14 residues in the CDR3. The germline V gene has CDR1 SGHTA and CDR2 FQGNSA. Trimming cost V 2 bases and J 4 bases, with 12 bases left between them. The CDR3 sequence: CASSLRGGEYEQYF. DNA of the CDR3: TGTGCCAGCAGCTTAAGAGGGGGAGAATACGAGCAGTACTTC.

The chain joins TRBV29-1 to TRBJ1-3; D gene unclear. The germline V and J ends were trimmed by 4 bases and 5 bases, with 12 bases remaining between them. The CDR3 consists of 13 residues. Germline V CDR1 and CDR2: SQVTM, ANQGSEA. The CDR3 sequence: CSVAVRDRNTIYF. In nucleotides, the CDR3 is TGCAGCGTTGCCGTGAGGGATCGAAACACCATATATTTT.

The J gene is TRBJ2-1, the V gene TRBV7-2, with TRBD2 matching 9 bases. Trimming took 6 bases from V and 7 from J; bases not matched to a gene: 10. The CDR3 contains 15 residues. CDR1 is SGHTA and CDR2 is FQGNSA in the germline V gene. Written as DNA, the CDR3 is TGTGCCAGCAGTTTCGGACTAGCGATAGGGAATGAGCAGTTCTTC. Its protein product is CASSFGLAIGNEQFF. Full variable domain (remainder filled in from reference TRBV7-2 and TRBJ2-1): GAGVSQSPSNKVTEKGKDVELRCDPISGHTALYWYRQSLGQGLEFLIYFQGNSAPDKSGLPSDRFSAERTGGSVSTLTIQRTQQEDSAVYLCASSFGLAIGNEQFFGPGTRLTVL.

The chain uses TRBV12-3 or TRBV12-4 and TRBJ2-7; no clear D gene. V lost 7 bases and J 4 bases, leaving 8 bases between the germline ends. This CDR3 region has 11 residues. CDR3 in amino acids: CASTGYYEQYF. The CDR3 DNA follows: TGTGCCAGCACCGGGTATTACGAGCAGTACTTC.

Only one count was recorded for this clone. J is TRBJ2-1 and V is TRBV9, with D perhaps matching TRBD2 (6 bases). Per germline, CDR1 SGDLS and CDR2 YYNGEE. Trimming left V 2 bases short and J 4 bases short, with 10 bases between. The length of the CDR3 is 14 residues. The CDR3 here is CASSVSSEYNEQFF. Here the CDR3 DNA reads TGTGCCAGCAGCGTCTCTAGCGAGTACAATGAGCAGTTCTTC.

In this sample, this clone turned up a few times. V is TRBV6-5 and J is TRBJ1-2; possibly TRBD1 for D (6 bases). Germline loops: CDR1 MNHEY, CDR2 SVGAGI. V was clipped by 8 bases and J by 4 bases, with 20 bases between them. The length of the CDR3 is 15 residues. CDR3 residues: CASRQGEGVVYGYTF. CDR3 in DNA: TGTGCCAGCCGACAAGGGGAGGGGGTGGTCTATGGCTACACCTTC.

The CDR3 DNA is TGCGCCAGCAGCTCCTTAGGGGGGGACTATGGCTACACCTTC. Protein sequence: CASSSLGGDYGYTF. V usage is TRBV5-1 and J usage is TRBJ1-2; the D gene is possibly TRBD1 (6 bases). V was trimmed by 3 bases and J by 3 bases, leaving 12 bases between them. This CDR3 region has 14 residues. The germline V gene encodes CDR1 SGHRS and CDR2 YFSETQ.

This clone was seen once. J is TRBJ1-3 and V is TRBV13, with 7 bases identical to TRBD1. The CDR3 consists of 16 residues. Germline V gene lookup returns CDR1 PRHDT and CDR2 FYEKMQ (reference sequence). V trimming: 2 bases; J trimming: 0 bases; junction bases outside the gene matches: 4. The chain's CDR3 is CASSLNRGSSGNTIYF. CDR3 nucleotide sequence: TGTGCCAGCAGCTTAAACAGGGGATCCTCTGGAAACACCATATATTTT.

The gene calls are TRBV2 and TRBJ1-4; D may be TRBD1 (5 bases). There are 15 residues in the CDR3. Trimming cost V 2 bases and J 7 bases, with 14 bases left between them. The germline CDR1 and CDR2 sequences are SNHLY and FYNNEI. CDR3 nucleotide sequence: TGTGCCAGCAGTGAACAGGGCAGTTTATCTGAAAAACTGTTTTTT. It yields the protein CASSEQGSLSEKLFF.

The CDR3 sequence: CASSPLDRSSYNSPLHF. CDR3 in DNA: TGTGCCAGCTCACCACTGGACAGGAGCTCCTATAATTCACCCCTCCACTTT. The chain joins TRBV18 to TRBJ1-6; 7 bases map to TRBD1. The V gene's germline CDR1 is KGHSH and CDR2 LQKENI. Losses at the gene ends were 1 base for V and 0 bases for J; bases not matched to a gene: 3. The CDR3 has 17 amino acids.

The J gene is TRBJ1-2, the V gene TRBV27; TRBD1 might be the D (6 bases). The ends were cut back, 5 bases at V and 5 bases at J, with 15 bases in the middle. Germline CDR1 and CDR2: MNHEY and SMNVEV (reference sequence). This CDR3 comprises 14 residues. In DNA form, the CDR3 reads TGTGCCAGCAGTACCAGGGGAGTCGGGTATGGCTACACCTTC. Its translation is CASSTRGVGYGYTF.

The rearrangement uses TRBV2 and TRBJ1-1, with D hard to call. Germline V gene sequence: CDR1 SNHLY, CDR2 FYNNEI. With 8 bases removed from V and 3 bases from J, the gap between germline ends came to 10 bases. The CDR3 sequence is 12 residues long. The CDR3 is CASSPVYTEAFF. CDR3 DNA sequence: TGTGCCAGCTCGCCGGTCTACACTGAAGCTTTCTTT.

The chain recombines TRBV7-2 with TRBJ2-3, with a weak D call TRBD1 (6 bases). V was trimmed by 5 bases and J by 9 bases, leaving 18 bases between them. CDR3 length: 14 amino acids. CDR1 is SGHTA, CDR2 FQGNSA, per germline. The CDR3 is CASSPPPPRGTQYF. The CDR3 DNA sequence: TGTGCCAGCAGCCCCCCACCCCCCAGGGGCACGCAGTATTTT.

This clone occurred once. V is TRBV4-3 and J is TRBJ2-7, with D possibly TRBD2 on 5 matching bases. Germline CDR1 reads LGHNA; CDR2 reads YSLEER. The CDR3 is 13 amino acids. Trimming took 8 bases from V and 3 from J, leaving 14 bases between them. CDR3 loop: CASASRGCYEQYF. The CDR3 DNA is TGCGCCAGCGCTTCCCGGGGTTGCTACGAGCAGTACTTC.

The chain is built from TRBV7-2 and TRBJ2-7; TRBD1 agrees at 9 bases. This CDR3 comprises 15 residues. The germline V gene encodes CDR1 SGHTA and CDR2 FQGNSA. Trimming at V came to 3 bases and at J to 3 bases, leaving 6 bases not matched to a gene. CDR3: CASSFSWTGVYEQYF. As DNA, the CDR3 is TGTGCCAGCAGCTTTTCTTGGACAGGGGTCTACGAGCAGTACTTC.

This rearrangement joins TRBV29-1 to TRBJ2-1, with unresolved D. Trimming stripped 2 bases from V and 4 bases from J, with 3 bases between. The germline V gene encodes CDR1 SQVTM and CDR2 ANQGSEA. There are 11 residues in the CDR3. As DNA, the CDR3 is TGCAGCGTTGAACAGTACAATGAGCAGTTCTTC. Amino acids: CSVEQYNEQFF.

This chain connects TRBV5-6 to TRBJ2-2; D might be TRBD1 (6 bases). The CDR3 contains 15 residues. Trimming stripped 4 bases from V and 2 bases from J, with 12 bases between. CDR1 is SGHDT and CDR2 is YYEEEE in the germline V gene. The CDR3 spells CASSATGLNTGELFF. CDR3 nucleotides: TGTGCCAGCAGCGCGACAGGATTAAACACCGGGGAGCTGTTTTTT.

This clone came up a few times. The V call is TRBV5-8, the J call TRBJ1-5; no reliable D call. CDR3 length: 17 amino acids. Per germline, CDR1 SGHTS and CDR2 YDEGEE. V was trimmed by 3 bases and J by 1 base, leaving 17 bases between them. CDR3 residues: CASSYLGEGSSNQPQHF. CDR3 bases: TGTGCCAGCAGCTACCTTGGGGAGGGATCGAGCAATCAGCCCCAGCATTTT.

The chain joins TRBV5-6 to TRBJ2-7; 10 bases fit TRBD2. The germline V gene has CDR1 SGHDT and CDR2 YYEEEE. CDR3 size: 18 residues. Trimming removed 3 bases from V and 5 bases from J; junction bases left unmatched: 17. CDR3 amino acids: CASSSRWLAGVLRHEQYF. CDR3 nucleotides: TGTGCCAGCAGCTCCCGGTGGCTAGCGGGGGTTCTTAGGCACGAGCAGTACTTC.

This clone occurred many times. The chain is built from TRBV27 and TRBJ2-1; D is ambiguous. Trimming removed 3 bases from V and 1 base from J, with 10 bases in between. Germline V gives CDR1 MNHEY, CDR2 SMNVEV (reference sequence). The CDR3 runs 15 residues. DNA for the CDR3: TGTGCCAGCAGTTTGAGCGATCCTTCCTACAATGAGCAGTTCTTC. Translating gives CASSLSDPSYNEQFF.

This rearrangement joins TRBV6-1 to TRBJ2-7; 7 bases are shared with TRBD1. This CDR3 is 14 amino acids long. In germline, CDR1 is MNHNS, CDR2 SASEGT. Losses at the gene ends were 4 bases for V and 3 bases for J; bases not matched to a gene: 6. The CDR3 DNA sequence: TGTGCCAGCAGTGGAGCCGGGACAGACTACGAGCAGTACTTC. It specifies CASSGAGTDYEQYF.

This clone was seen a single time. The chain has TRBV7-6 and TRBJ1-1, with TRBD1 matching over 12 bases. Per the germline V gene, CDR1 is SGHVS and CDR2 is FNYEAQ. V was clipped by 1 base and J by 4 bases; unmatched bases: 4. This CDR3 spans 16 amino acids. In DNA, the CDR3 is TGTGCCAGCAGCTTAGGGGACAGGGGGCGGGTCACTGAAGCTTTCTTT. Protein sequence: CASSLGDRGRVTEAFF.

Here the CDR3 reads CASSWDSEETQYF. The CDR3 nucleotides read TGCGCCAGCAGCTGGGACAGCGAAGAGACCCAGTACTTC. The chain employs TRBV4-1 and TRBJ2-5; 7 bases align to TRBD1. This CDR3 is 13 amino acids long. J lost 3 bases, V lost 5 bases, and 3 bases had no gene match. Per germline, CDR1 MGHRA and CDR2 YSYEKL.

The CDR3 loop is CASSSTDSYGYTF. For the CDR3, the DNA is TGTGCCAGCAGTTCCACCGACAGCTATGGCTACACCTTC. The genes are TRBV6-5 and TRBJ1-2, with D maybe TRBD1 (5 bases). CDR1 is MNHEY, CDR2 SVGAGI, per germline. The CDR3 sequence is 13 residues long. Trimming cost V 4 bases and J 4 bases, with 10 bases left between them.

The V and J genes are TRBV2 and TRBJ1-1, with 7 nucleotides matching TRBD1. Germline V gene sequence: CDR1 SNHLY, CDR2 FYNNEI. V was clipped by 9 bases and J by 0 bases; unmatched bases: 4. The CDR3 runs 13 residues. The CDR3 sequence: CARDRNMNTEAFF. The CDR3 bases are TGTGCCAGGGACAGGAACATGAACACTGAAGCTTTCTTT.

The chain couples TRBV29-1 to TRBJ2-1; D is undetermined. Germline assignment: CDR1 SQVTM and CDR2 ANQGSEA. V lost 3 bases to trimming and J lost 5 bases, with 11 bases between them. The CDR3 loop spans 13 amino acids. The CDR3 protein is CSVEPSLDNEQFF. The CDR3, as DNA: TGCAGCGTTGAGCCGAGTCTGGACAATGAGCAGTTCTTC.

The table lists this clone with a count of one. This chain links TRBV7-3 with TRBJ2-1; 8 bases agree with TRBD1. Trimming at V came to 5 bases and at J to 3 bases, leaving 9 bases not matched to a gene. This CDR3 has 16 amino acids. CDR1 is SGHTA, CDR2 FQGTGA, per germline. Written as DNA, the CDR3 is TGTGCCAGCAGCCCCCGAGCAGGGGGCGACTACAATGAGCAGTTCTTC. Protein: CASSPRAGGDYNEQFF.

CDR3 DNA sequence: TGTGCCAGCAGAAAAGACGTAGCGGGGACTGGGGCCAACGTCCTGACTTTC. Translating it yields CASRKDVAGTGANVLTF. The genes are TRBV7-2 and TRBJ2-6; 8 bases fit TRBD2. Unmatched junction bases numbered 9, after V lost 6 bases and J lost 2 bases. This CDR3 region has 17 residues. CDR1 SGHTA and CDR2 FQGNSA come from the germline V gene.

CDR3 nucleotide sequence: TGTGCCAGCAGCTCCCCTATGGGGCAGCGATTCGAGCAGTACTTC. Amino acid sequence: CASSSPMGQRFEQYF. V gene TRBV7-9 combines with J gene TRBJ2-7, with TRBD1 as a possible D gene (5 bases). This CDR3 is 15 amino acids long. Trimming cost V 4 bases and J 6 bases, with 19 bases left between them. Germline V lookup: CDR1 SEHNR, CDR2 FQNEAQ (reference sequence).